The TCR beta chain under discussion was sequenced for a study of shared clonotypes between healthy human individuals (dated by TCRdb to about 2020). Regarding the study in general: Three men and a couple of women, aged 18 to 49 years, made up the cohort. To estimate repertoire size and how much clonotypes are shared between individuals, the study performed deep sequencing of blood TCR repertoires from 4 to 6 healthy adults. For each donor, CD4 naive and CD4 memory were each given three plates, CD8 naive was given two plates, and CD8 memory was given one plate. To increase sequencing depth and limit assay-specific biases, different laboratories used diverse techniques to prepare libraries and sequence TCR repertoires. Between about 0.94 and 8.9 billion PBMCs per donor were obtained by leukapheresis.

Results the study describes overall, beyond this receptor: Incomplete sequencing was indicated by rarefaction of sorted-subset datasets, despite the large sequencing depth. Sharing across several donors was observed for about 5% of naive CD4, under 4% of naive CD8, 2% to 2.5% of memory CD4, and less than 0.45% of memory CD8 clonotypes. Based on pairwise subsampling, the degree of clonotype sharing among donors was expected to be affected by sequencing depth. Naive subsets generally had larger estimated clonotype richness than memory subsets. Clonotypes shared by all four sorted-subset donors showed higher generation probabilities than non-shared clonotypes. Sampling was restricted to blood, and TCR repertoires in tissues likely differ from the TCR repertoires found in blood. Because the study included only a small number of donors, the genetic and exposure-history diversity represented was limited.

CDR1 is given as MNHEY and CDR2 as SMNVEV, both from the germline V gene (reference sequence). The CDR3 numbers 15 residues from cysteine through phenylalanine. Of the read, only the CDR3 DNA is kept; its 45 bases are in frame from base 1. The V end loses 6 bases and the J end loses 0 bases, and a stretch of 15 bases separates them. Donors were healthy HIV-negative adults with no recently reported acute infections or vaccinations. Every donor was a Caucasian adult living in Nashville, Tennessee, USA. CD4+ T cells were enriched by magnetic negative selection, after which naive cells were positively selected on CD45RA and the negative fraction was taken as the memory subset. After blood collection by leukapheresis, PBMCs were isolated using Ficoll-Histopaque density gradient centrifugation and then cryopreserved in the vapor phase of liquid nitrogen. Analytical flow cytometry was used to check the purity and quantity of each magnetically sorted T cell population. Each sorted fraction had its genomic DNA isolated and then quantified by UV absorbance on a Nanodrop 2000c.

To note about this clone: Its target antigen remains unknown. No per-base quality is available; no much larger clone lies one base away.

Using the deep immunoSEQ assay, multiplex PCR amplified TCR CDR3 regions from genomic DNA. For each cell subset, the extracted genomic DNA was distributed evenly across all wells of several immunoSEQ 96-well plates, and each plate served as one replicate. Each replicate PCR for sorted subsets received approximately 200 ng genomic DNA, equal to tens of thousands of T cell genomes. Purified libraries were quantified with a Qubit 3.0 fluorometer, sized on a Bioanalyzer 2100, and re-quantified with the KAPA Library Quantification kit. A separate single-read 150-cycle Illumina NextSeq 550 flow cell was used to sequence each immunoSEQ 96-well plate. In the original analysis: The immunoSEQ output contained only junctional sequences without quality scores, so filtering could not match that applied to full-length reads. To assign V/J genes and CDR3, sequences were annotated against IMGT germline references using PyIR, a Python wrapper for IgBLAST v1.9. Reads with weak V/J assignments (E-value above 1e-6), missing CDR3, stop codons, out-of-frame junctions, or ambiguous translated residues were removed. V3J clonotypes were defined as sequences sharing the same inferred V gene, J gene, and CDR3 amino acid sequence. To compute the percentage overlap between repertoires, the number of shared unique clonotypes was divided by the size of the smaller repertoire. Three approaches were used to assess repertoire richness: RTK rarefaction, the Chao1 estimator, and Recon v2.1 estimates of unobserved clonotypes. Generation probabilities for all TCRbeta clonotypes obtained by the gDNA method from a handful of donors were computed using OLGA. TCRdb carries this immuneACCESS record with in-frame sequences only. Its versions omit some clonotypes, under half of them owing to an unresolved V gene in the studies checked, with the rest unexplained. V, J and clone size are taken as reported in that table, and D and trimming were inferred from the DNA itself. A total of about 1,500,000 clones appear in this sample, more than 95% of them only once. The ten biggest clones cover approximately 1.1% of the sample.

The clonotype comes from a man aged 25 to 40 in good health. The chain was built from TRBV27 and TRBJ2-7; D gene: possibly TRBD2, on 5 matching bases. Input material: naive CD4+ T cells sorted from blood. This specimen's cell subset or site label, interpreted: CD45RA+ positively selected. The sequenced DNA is TGTGCCAGCAGCCTTGGTTTCGACTACTCCTACGAGCAGTACTTC. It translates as CASSLGFDYSYEQYF.